A single sample is the source of the 23 T cell receptor beta chains below, sequenced in a study of OX40 agonist ivuxolimab in advanced cancers. TCRdb keeps only in-frame clones here, not all; method: immunoSEQ multiplex PCR. The table includes roughly 74,000 clones, 92% detected once. Specimen: CD4+ or CD8+ T cells sorted from blood, collected in a trial of the OX40 agonist ivuxolimab. The source is an adult with an advanced solid tumor such as melanoma, head and neck, liver or kidney cancer.

The chain combines TRBV27 with TRBJ1-1, with D unresolved. The V end lost 0 bases, the J end lost 1 base, and 9 bases lay between the germline ends. The CDR3 has 15 residues. The V gene's germline CDR1 is MNHEY and CDR2 SMNVEV (reference sequence). CDR3 loop: CASSLSSPQNTEAFF. The CDR3 coding sequence is TGTGCCAGCAGTTTATCGTCTCCGCAGAACACTGAAGCTTTCTTT.

The chain is built from TRBV30 and TRBJ1-2; tentative D call: TRBD1 (5 bases). V was clipped by 4 bases and J by 4 bases, with 19 bases between them. The germline CDR1 and CDR2 sequences are GTSNPN and SVGIG (reference sequence). CDR3 length: 15 residues. The CDR3 sequence: CAWMGPWQAGYGYTF. CDR3 DNA: TGTGCCTGGATGGGGCCTTGGCAGGCTGGCTATGGCTACACCTTC.

This chain joins TRBV11-2 and TRBJ2-7; D is possibly TRBD2 (7 bases). Germline lookup yields CDR1 SGHAT and CDR2 FQNNGV. This CDR3 has 14 residues. Trimming stripped 3 bases from V and 3 bases from J, with 12 bases between. The CDR3: CASSFHRDYYEQYF. The CDR3 nucleotides read TGTGCCAGCAGCTTTCACAGGGACTACTACGAGCAGTACTTC.

The V gene is TRBV7-8, the J gene TRBJ2-7, with unresolved D. Germline V gives CDR1 SGHVS, CDR2 FQNEAQ. The V end was cut by 1 base, the J end by 0 bases, with 7 bases between. This CDR3 is 14 amino acids long. CDR3 nucleotide sequence: TGTGCCAGCAGCTTAGTCGTCAGCTCCTACGAGCAGTACTTC. It translates to CASSLVVSSYEQYF.

The rearrangement joins TRBV21-1 to TRBJ1-6; TRBD1 is the table's D call and was not checked against the DNA. TRBV21-1 is listed as a pseudogene. CDR3 length equals 15 residues. CDR3: CASSKGNRENSPLHF. The CDR3 DNA sequence: TGTGCCAGCAGCAAAGGGAACAGGGAGAATTCACCCCTCCACTTT.

The chain recombines TRBV11-2 with TRBJ1-6; possibly TRBD1 for D (5 bases). The CDR3 is 15 residues long. V gave up 2 bases and J gave up 7 bases, with 12 bases separating them. Germline CDR1 SGHAT, CDR2 FQNNGV. Here the CDR3 DNA reads TGTGCCAGCAGCTTATCAGGGATTGAAAATTCACCCCTCCACTTT. Translated: CASSLSGIENSPLHF. Looking up the rest from reference TRBV11-2 and TRBJ1-6 gives the full variable domain: EAGVAQSPRYKIIEKRQSVAFWCNPISGHATLYWYQQILGQGPKLLIQFQNNGVVDDSQLPKDRFSAERLKGVDSTLKIQPAKLEDSAVYLCASSLSGIENSPLHFGNGTRLTVT.

The V call is TRBV7-9, the J call TRBJ2-7, with no clear D. The CDR3 totals 14 residues. V was clipped by 4 bases and J by 4 bases, with 14 bases between them. Germline V gene data show CDR1 as SEHNR and CDR2 as FQNEAQ (reference sequence). CDR3 sequence reads: CASSSPVSLYEQYF. DNA of the CDR3: TGTGCCAGCAGCTCGCCCGTGAGCTTGTACGAGCAGTACTTC.

This clone has a handful of counts. The chain employs TRBV5-4 and TRBJ1-2, with a weak D call TRBD1 (5 bases). The CDR3 has 15 amino acids. The V gene's germline CDR1 is SGHNT and CDR2 YYREEE (reference sequence). V was shortened by 3 bases and J by 4 bases, with 16 bases between the two germline ends. The CDR3 nucleotides read TGTGCCAGCAGCTCGGATGGGGGATGGGGCTATGGCTACACCTTC. This translates into CASSSDGGWGYGYTF.

The table lists this clone with a few counts. This chain links TRBV5-4 with TRBJ1-6; D remains ambiguous. This CDR3 is built from 14 residues. V was pared by 4 bases and J by 5 bases, with 10 bases between. Per the germline V gene, CDR1 is SGHNT and CDR2 is YYREEE (reference sequence). CDR3 DNA: TGTGCCAGCAGCCGGACCGAAGATAATTCACCCCTCCACTTT. Translated, it gives CASSRTEDNSPLHF.

This chain links TRBV7-9 with TRBJ2-5; D perhaps matches TRBD1 (5 bases). The germline gives CDR1 SEHNR, CDR2 FQNEAQ (reference sequence). Trimming cost V 6 bases and J 2 bases, with 16 bases left between them. The CDR3 totals 15 residues. CDR3 amino acids: CASSLPQGPQETQYF. CDR3 sequence (DNA): TGTGCCAGCAGTCTGCCCCAGGGCCCGCAAGAGACCCAGTACTTC.

V usage is TRBV6-1 and J usage is TRBJ2-1; 7 bases align to TRBD2. Trimming removed 10 bases from V and 10 bases from J; junction bases left unmatched: 10. The length of the CDR3 is 12 residues. In germline, CDR1 is MNHNS, CDR2 SASEGT. The CDR3 DNA follows: TGTGCCACCAGCCCAAGGGGAGGGGAGCAGTTCTTC. Its translation: CATSPRGGEQFF.

This chain connects TRBV5-4 to TRBJ1-2; possibly TRBD1 for D (6 bases). This CDR3 comprises 16 residues. Deletions cut 4 bases from V and 3 bases from J, with 19 bases between. In germline, CDR1 is SGHNT, CDR2 YYREEE (reference sequence). The CDR3 reads CASSGLVRDTDYGYTF. CDR3 coding DNA: TGTGCCAGCAGCGGACTCGTGCGGGACACGGACTATGGCTACACCTTC.

This clone was recorded only once. This chain joins TRBV27 and TRBJ1-2, with D maybe TRBD1 (6 bases). This CDR3 contains 16 residues. Trimming left V 6 bases short and J 4 bases short, with 21 bases between. Per the germline V gene, CDR1 is MNHEY and CDR2 is SMNVEV (reference sequence). CDR3: CASRLSSQGLGYGYTF. CDR3 nucleotide sequence: TGTGCCAGCAGACTATCGAGCCAGGGGCTGGGCTATGGCTACACCTTC.

This chain connects TRBV4-1 to TRBJ2-5; D could derive from TRBD1 or TRBD2 (5 bases each). The last part of the DNA fits TRBJ2-7 better; the J call may be wrong. Per germline, CDR1 MGHRA and CDR2 YSYEKL. The CDR3 is 15 residues long. DNA of the CDR3: TGCGCCAGCAGCCACGCCGGGGACCCACCATACGAGCAGTACTTC. It specifies CASSHAGDPPYEQYF.

The DNA for the CDR3 is TGTGCCAGCAGTTCCTCCCCGACAGGGCAGGAGGACGAGCAGTACTTC. Its translation: CASSSSPTGQEDEQYF. J is TRBJ2-7 and V is TRBV27; 7 positions agree with TRBD1. V was pared by 4 bases and J by 5 bases, with 14 bases of the junction left unmatched. CDR3 length: 16 amino acids. Germline V lookup: CDR1 MNHEY, CDR2 SMNVEV (reference sequence).

J is TRBJ1-5 and V is TRBV27, with a possible D match to TRBD1 (5 bases). The CDR3 spans 14 residues. Looked up from germline, CDR1 is MNHEY and CDR2 is SMNVEV (reference sequence). V was pared by 5 bases and J by 0 bases, with 8 bases between. The CDR3 sequence is CASSPGVSNQPQHF. DNA for the CDR3: TGTGCCAGCAGTCCGGGGGTTAGCAATCAGCCCCAGCATTTT.

This rearrangement joins TRBV5-1 to TRBJ2-2; 7 nucleotides line up with TRBD1. The ends lost 3 bases at V and 0 bases at J; junction bases unmatched: 2. This CDR3 has 15 residues. Germline values: CDR1 SGHRS, CDR2 YFSETQ. The CDR3 protein is CASSYDRANTGELFF. In DNA, the CDR3 is TGCGCCAGCAGCTACGACAGGGCGAACACCGGGGAGCTGTTTTTT.

Here the CDR3 DNA reads TGTGCCAGCAGTCCTACAGCCCCAGGGTGGTCCGGCAATCAGCCCCAGCATTTT. Its translation is CASSPTAPGWSGNQPQHF. J is TRBJ1-5 and V is TRBV27; maybe TRBD1 (5 bases). Trimming cost V 5 bases and J 2 bases, with 22 bases left between them. The CDR3 covers 18 residues. Germline V gene data show CDR1 as MNHEY and CDR2 as SMNVEV (reference sequence).

The V call is TRBV9, the J call TRBJ2-3, with D possibly called TRBD1 or TRBD2 (6 bases each). The V end lost 0 bases, the J end lost 2 bases, and 13 bases lay between the germline ends. Germline-derived CDR1 and CDR2 are SGDLS and YYNGEE. There are 16 residues in the CDR3. CDR3: CASSVGKGGVTDTQYF. CDR3 coding DNA: TGTGCCAGCAGCGTAGGCAAGGGGGGTGTCACAGATACGCAGTATTTT.

V usage is TRBV4-3 and J usage is TRBJ2-7; D is undetermined. V was clipped by 6 bases and J by 6 bases, with 9 bases between them. Germline loops: CDR1 LGHNA, CDR2 YSLEER. There are 11 residues in the CDR3. CDR3 nucleotides: TGCGCCAGCAGTAAGGGAAGCGAGCAGTACTTC. This translates into CASSKGSEQYF.

The J gene is TRBJ1-5, the V gene TRBV27, with unresolved D. Germline-derived CDR1 and CDR2 are MNHEY and SMNVEV (reference sequence). This CDR3 has 15 residues. V gave up 5 bases and J gave up 0 bases, with 11 bases separating them. DNA of the CDR3: TGTGCCAGCAGTGAGTACACGGGTAGCAATCAGCCCCAGCATTTT. It codes for CASSEYTGSNQPQHF.

CDR3 amino acids: CASSLEGAGISYEQYF. The CDR3 nucleotides read TGTGCCAGCAGCTTAGAAGGGGCAGGCATCTCCTACGAGCAGTACTTC. The chain joins TRBV7-9 to TRBJ2-7, with D tentatively TRBD1 (5 bases). CDR3 length: 16 amino acids. Germline-derived CDR1 and CDR2 are SEHNR and FQNEAQ (reference sequence). V was shortened by 1 base and J by 0 bases, with 13 bases between the two germline ends.

This CDR3 reads CASSYDNYNEQFF. The CDR3 DNA is TGTGCCAGCAGTTACGACAACTACAATGAGCAGTTCTTC. This sequence joins TRBV6-5 and TRBJ2-1; no clear D. Germline CDR1 reads MNHEY; CDR2 reads SVGAGI. V was cut by 2 bases and J by 3 bases, with 5 bases left in between. This CDR3 has 13 amino acids.